The sequence of this TCR beta chain was determined in a study of beta chain features in type 1 diabetes. Study details: The study found patients and healthy donors alike in age, gender and cell yields. Study results and caveats: Among patients with Type 1 diabetes, TCRB CDR3s were moderately but significantly shorter in every one of the four CD4+ subsets.

The germline gives CDR1 MNHEY, CDR2 SVGAGI. The CDR3 is 15 residues long. The V and J ends lost 5 bases and 2 bases respectively, with 13 bases between them. The sequenced template was cDNA made from the entire isolated RNA. The assay was immunoSEQ multiplex PCR, and TCRdb's table has in-frame clones only and misses some. The sample holds some 26,000 clones, around 68% seen once. A note on this clone: The antigen remains unidentified.

The chain has TRBV6-5 and TRBJ1-3; possible D gene TRBD1, 6 bases. The source is a woman between 35 and 50 years old with type 1 diabetes. Sequenced input: stem cell memory CD4+ T cells from blood. CDR3 sequence: CASSIQGRTGNTIYF. CDR3 bases: TGTGCCAGCAGTATACAGGGAAGGACTGGAAACACCATATATTTT.